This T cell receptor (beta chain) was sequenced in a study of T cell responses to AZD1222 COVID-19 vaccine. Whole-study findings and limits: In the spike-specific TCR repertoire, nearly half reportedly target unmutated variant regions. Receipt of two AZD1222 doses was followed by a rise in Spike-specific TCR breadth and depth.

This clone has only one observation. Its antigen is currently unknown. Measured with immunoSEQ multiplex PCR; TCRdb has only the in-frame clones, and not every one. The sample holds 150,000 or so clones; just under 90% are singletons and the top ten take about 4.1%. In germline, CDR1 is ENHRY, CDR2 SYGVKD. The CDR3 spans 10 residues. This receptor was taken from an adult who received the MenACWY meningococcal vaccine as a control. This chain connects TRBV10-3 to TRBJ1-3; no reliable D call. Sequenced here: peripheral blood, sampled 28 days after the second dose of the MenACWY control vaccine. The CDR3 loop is CGVAGNTIYF. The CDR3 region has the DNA TGTGGAGTTGCTGGAAACACCATATATTTT.